The entry below gives a single T cell receptor beta chain sequence along with its context. Its antigen specificity is not known. No per-base quality is available; no much larger clone lies one base away. The data originate from a study of OX40 agonist ivuxolimab in advanced cancers. Concerning the study at large: Ivuxolimab, which targeted the costimulatory receptor OX40 (CD134), was an agonistic, fully human IgG2 monoclonal antibody. Intravenous ivuxolimab was administered to patients every 2 weeks at six dose levels: 0.01, 0.1, 0.3, 1.5, 3 and 10 mg/kg. The paper describes the monotherapy dose-escalation part (N = 52 patients) of the phase I trial of ivuxolimab. Peripheral TCRbeta sequencing was intended to test whether TCR sequence diversity was altered and clonal T-cell expansion was caused by ivuxolimab. In the dose-escalation cohort, approximately 83% of patients were male, and the mean age was around 65 years with a range of 23 to 79. Of the approximately 53 patients in dose escalation, around 20 had hepatocellular carcinoma, roughly 15 had melanoma, 9 had renal cell carcinoma and 9 had head and neck cancer. Prior anti-PD-1, anti-PD-L1 or anti-CTLA-4 therapy was permitted, and 40% of dose-escalation patients had received checkpoint inhibitors. Partial responses occurred in three dose-escalation patients: two with cutaneous melanoma and one with hepatocellular carcinoma.

On the study overall, not on this receptor specifically: Partial responders in the 0.1-3.0 mg/kg groups had among the lowest normalized peripheral clonal expansion, especially among CD8+ T cells. At doses from 0.1 to 3.0 mg/kg, clonal expansion was seen in both CD4+ and CD8+ blood T cells between baseline and week 6. The antigen specificity of the clonally expanded peripheral T cells was not determined. Low levels of normalized T-cell clonal expansion were also seen in some nonresponding patients. On average, CD8+ T cells showed more expanded clones than CD4+ T cells after ivuxolimab.

To sequence the TCRbeta CDR3 region, genomic DNA was isolated from the sorted cells. The immunoSEQ Assay was used for sequencing of TCRbeta CDR3 regions. TCRdb stores this immuneACCESS table with in-frame sequences only. Part of the clones is absent; in the studies checked, under half of the shortfall reflects unresolved V genes, and no reason is known for the rest. Across this sample there are tens of thousands of clones, with around 80% seen only once. The ten largest clones capture 1.6% of the sample. V is clipped by 3 bases and J by 0 bases, and the sequence between their germline boundaries is 18 bases long. The germline V gene sets CDR1 to SGDLS and CDR2 to YYNGEE. The CDR3 runs 17 amino acids, cysteine and phenylalanine included. Only CDR3 DNA is held: 51 bases, read in frame from base 1. The trial excluded patients who had a history of autoimmune disease or were on systemic immunosuppression. Peripheral blood for TCR sequencing was drawn from every dose cohort at baseline, at cycle 4 day 1 and at cycle 7 day 1. The samples were taken from a phase I, first-in-human, multicenter, open-label dose-escalation trial of ivuxolimab. Adults with locally advanced or metastatic melanoma, renal cell, hepatocellular, or head and neck squamous cell carcinoma were enrolled in the trial. Before TCR sequencing, CD4+ and CD8+ T cells were separately sorted from peripheral blood.

The rearranged segments are TRBV9 and TRBJ1-1; 6 matching bases give a weak D call of TRBD1. Sequenced here: CD4+ or CD8+ T cells sorted from blood, sampled in a trial of the OX40 agonist ivuxolimab. The origin of this receptor is an adult with an advanced solid tumor such as melanoma, head and neck, liver or kidney cancer. The sequence in DNA is TGTGCCAGCAGCGCGAGAGGGGGGATCTTGTTGAACACTGAAGCTTTCTTT. This sequence encodes CASSARGGILLNTEAFF.